The following is a T cell receptor (beta chain) sequence with its context. Its antigen remains unidentified. No much larger clone is present one base from it, and per-base qualities are unavailable. The sample's treatment or condition label, in plain terms: allogeneic hematopoietic cell transplantation with graft depleted of TCRalphabeta T cells and CD19 B cells. TCRalphabeta/CD19-depleted allogeneic hematopoietic cell grafts were given to the transplant recipients, all of whom were children. The CDR3 has 16 amino acids, counting the end cysteine and phenylalanine. Kept here is only the CDR3 DNA, which spans 48 bases and is read in frame from base 1. Reading the germline V gene gives CDR1 MDHEN and CDR2 SYDVKM. The germline V and J ends show losses of 6 bases and 5 bases respectively, and no gene match explains 11 bases of the junction. This specimen belongs to a study of T-cell reconstitution after alpha-beta-depleted transplantation in children (dated by TCRdb to between 2015 and 2016). Describing the broader study: Using TCR repertoire profiling, the study followed T-cell immune reconstitution in a quantitative way in children after TCRalphabeta/CD19-depleted allogeneic hematopoietic cell transplantation.

Overall results and qualifications from the work: About two months after transplant, the apparently early recovery of alphabetaT-cell counts reportedly depended on just several hundred clones that had expanded rapidly and came from non-depleted graft cells. Over subsequent months, a decline in hyperexpanded clone frequencies was noted, and after one year, T-cell counts and TCRbeta diversity were mostly ascribed to newly produced T cells. The high TCRbeta diversity at day 60 in some patients was ascribed to recipient T cells and intrathymic progenitors that had survived conditioning.

Libraries were built with PCR. Instrument on record: Illumina HiSeq 2500. To normalize quantification of the TCRbeta repertoire, the TCR libraries were built with molecular barcoding that relied on unique molecular identifiers. The raw public reads went through TCRdb reprocessing: fastp at Q25, MiXCR clone calling, in-frame beta chains kept. A single entry per CDR3 protein holds the most common genes and DNA from its merged rows. The sample contains about 300,000 distinct CDR3 sequences, around 7.1% of them found a single time. Of the sample, about 9.1% falls within the top ten clones. The starting material was peripheral blood, obtained 360 days after TCRalphabeta/CD19-depleted stem cell transplant. The sequence was obtained from a female patient aged 2-15 years who had a stem cell transplant for Fanconi anemia, so the T cells may come from the graft donor. The chain couples TRBV28 to TRBJ2-5, with 11 bases aligning to TRBD2. Here the CDR3 is given as CASSSQIAGGRETQYF. Read as DNA, the sequence is TGTGCCAGCAGCTCCCAGATAGCGGGAGGGCGTGAGACCCAGTACTTC. The variable domain in full, with residues beyond the CDR3 obtained from the reference TRBV28 and TRBJ2-5 genes, is DVKVTQSSRYLVKRTGEKVFLECVQDMDHENMFWYRQDPGLGLRLIYFSYDVKMKEKGDIPEGYSVSREKKERFSLILESASTNQTSMYLCASSSQIAGGRETQYFGPGTRLLVL.